This TCR beta chain was retrieved from a study of cytomegalovirus exposure and HLA in healthy donors. PCR amplification relied on 60 Vbeta primers (plus 13 Jbeta primers). Libraries were prepared by immunoSEQ multiplex PCR; TCRdb keeps only in-frame clonotypes and omits some of them. The sample consists of 200,000 or so clones, over 70% of them appearing once. Donors had nominal health at sampling but likely had unrecorded immune exposures. Study-wide points: CMV serostatus was the sole immune exposure information available.

As to this clone: Its target is not known. Relative to the germline gene, one junction end is altered; a read error may explain this.

Germline lookup yields CDR1 SEHNR and CDR2 FQNEAQ (reference sequence). This CDR3 spans 16 amino acids. Material for sequencing was PBMCs. The V and J genes are TRBV7-9 and TRBJ2-2; 10 nucleotides line up with TRBD1. This TCR was recovered from a young woman in good health and CMV-seropositive. The CDR3 protein is CSSSSRDRGDTGELFF. The CDR3 coding sequence is TGTTCCAGCAGCTCCCGGGACAGGGGAGACACCGGGGAGCTGTTTTTT.